A single TCR beta chain is shown here with its context. The sample is drawn from a study of blood T cell repertoires in COVID-19. Turning to the study itself: Both acute and convalescent COVID-19 samples were obtained from the United States, Italy and Spain. PBMCs, B-cell-depleted T cells, or T cells provided the cDNA or gDNA that made up the material.

This CDR3 comprises 13 residues. Germline V gene sequence: CDR1 SGHRS, CDR2 YFSETQ. Trimming took 0 bases from V and 11 from J; bases not matched to a gene: 7. In the original processing: Amplified reference gene primers provided the basis for estimating nucleated cell counts. Assay used: immunoSEQ multiplex PCR; TCRdb lists only in-frame clones, some missing. V, J and clone size derive from that table, while D and trimming were established from the DNA sequence. Here the sample spans roughly 230,000 clones, roughly 83% being singletons. The clonotype originates from a woman aged 45 to 65 with acute or convalescent COVID-19. Sequencing was done on a sample of peripheral blood. The genes are TRBV5-1 and TRBJ1-2; 7 bases agree with TRBD1. The CDR3 loop reads CASSLVGQRVYTF. The CDR3 bases are TGCGCCAGCAGCTTGGTGGGACAGAGGGTATACACCTTC.